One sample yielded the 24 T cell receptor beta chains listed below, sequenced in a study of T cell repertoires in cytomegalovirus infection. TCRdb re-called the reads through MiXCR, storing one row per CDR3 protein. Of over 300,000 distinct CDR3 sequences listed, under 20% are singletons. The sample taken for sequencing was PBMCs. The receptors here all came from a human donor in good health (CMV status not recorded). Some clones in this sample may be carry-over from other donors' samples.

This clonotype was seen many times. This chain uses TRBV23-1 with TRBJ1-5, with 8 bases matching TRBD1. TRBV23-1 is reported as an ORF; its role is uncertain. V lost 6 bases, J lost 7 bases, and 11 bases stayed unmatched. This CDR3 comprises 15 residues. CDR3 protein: CASRTLRGQRQPQHF. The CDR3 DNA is TGCGCCAGCAGGACTCTCAGGGGGCAAAGGCAGCCCCAGCATTTT.

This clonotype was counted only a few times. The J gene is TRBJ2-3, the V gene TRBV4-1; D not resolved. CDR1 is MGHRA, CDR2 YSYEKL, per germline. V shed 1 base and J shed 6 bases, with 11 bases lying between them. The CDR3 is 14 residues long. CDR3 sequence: CASSQGKVADTQYF. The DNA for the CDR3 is TGCGCCAGCAGCCAAGGGAAGGTGGCTGATACGCAGTATTTT.

This CDR3 is CASSVEPTGANVLTF. In DNA, the CDR3 is TGTGCCAGCAGCGTAGAGCCAACTGGGGCCAACGTCCTGACTTTC. V gene TRBV9 combines with J gene TRBJ2-6, with no clear D. CDR3 length equals 15 residues. V was pared by 0 bases and J by 2 bases, with 6 bases between. CDR1 and CDR2 (germline): SGDLS, YYNGEE.

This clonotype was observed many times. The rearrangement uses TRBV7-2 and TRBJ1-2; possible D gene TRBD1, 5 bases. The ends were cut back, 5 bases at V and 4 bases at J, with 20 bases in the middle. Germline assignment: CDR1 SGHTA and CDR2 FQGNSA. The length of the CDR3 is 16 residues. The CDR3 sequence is CASSEWTSSGGYGYTF. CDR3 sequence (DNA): TGTGCCAGCAGCGAATGGACGTCCTCGGGGGGCTATGGCTACACCTTC.

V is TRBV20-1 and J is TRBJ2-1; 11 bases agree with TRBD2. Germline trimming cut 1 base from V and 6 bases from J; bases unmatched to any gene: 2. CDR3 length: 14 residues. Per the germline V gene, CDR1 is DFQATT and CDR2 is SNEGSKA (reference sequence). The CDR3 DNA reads TGCAGTGCTAGAGGACTAGCGGGGCGCAATGAGCAGTTCTTC. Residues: CSARGLAGRNEQFF.

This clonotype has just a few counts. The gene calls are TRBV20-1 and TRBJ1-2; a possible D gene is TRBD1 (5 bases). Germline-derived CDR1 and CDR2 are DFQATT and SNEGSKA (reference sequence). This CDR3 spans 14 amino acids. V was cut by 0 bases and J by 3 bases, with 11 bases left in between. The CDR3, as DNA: TGCAGTGCTAGAGATAGTGGGGCGGACTATGGCTACACCTTC. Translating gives CSARDSGADYGYTF.

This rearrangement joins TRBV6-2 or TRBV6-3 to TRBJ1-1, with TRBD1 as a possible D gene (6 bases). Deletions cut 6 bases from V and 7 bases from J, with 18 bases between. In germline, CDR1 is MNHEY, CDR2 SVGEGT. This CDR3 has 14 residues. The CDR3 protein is CASSPLWGAGEAFF. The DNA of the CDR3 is TGTGCCAGCAGCCCCCTGTGGGGGGCGGGTGAAGCTTTCTTT.

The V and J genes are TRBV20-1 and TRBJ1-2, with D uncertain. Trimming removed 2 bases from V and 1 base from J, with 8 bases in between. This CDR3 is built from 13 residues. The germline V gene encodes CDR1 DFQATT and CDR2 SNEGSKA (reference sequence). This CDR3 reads CSARQDLNYGYTF. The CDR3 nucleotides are TGCAGTGCTAGACAGGACCTTAACTATGGCTACACCTTC.

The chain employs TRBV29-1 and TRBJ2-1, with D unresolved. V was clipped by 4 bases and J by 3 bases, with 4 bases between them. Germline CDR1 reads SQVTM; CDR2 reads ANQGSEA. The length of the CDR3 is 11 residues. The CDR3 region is CSVGGYNEQFF. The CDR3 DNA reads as TGCAGCGTTGGGGGCTACAATGAGCAGTTCTTC.

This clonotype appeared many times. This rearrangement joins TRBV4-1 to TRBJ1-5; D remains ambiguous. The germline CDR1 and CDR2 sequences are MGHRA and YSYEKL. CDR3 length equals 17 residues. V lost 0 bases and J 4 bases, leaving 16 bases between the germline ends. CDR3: CASSQESLRGKNQPQHF. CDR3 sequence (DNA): TGCGCCAGCAGCCAAGAAAGCTTGCGGGGTAAGAATCAGCCCCAGCATTTT.

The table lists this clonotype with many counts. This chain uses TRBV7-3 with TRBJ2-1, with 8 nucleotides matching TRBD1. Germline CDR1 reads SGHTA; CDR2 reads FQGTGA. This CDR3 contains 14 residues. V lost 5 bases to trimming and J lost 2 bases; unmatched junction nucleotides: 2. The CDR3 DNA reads TGTGCCAGCAGCCCAGGGGGCCCCTACAATGAGCAGTTCTTC. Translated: CASSPGGPYNEQFF.

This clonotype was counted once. In DNA form, the CDR3 reads TGTGCCAGCAGTTTCCCGGACAGGGAGGGCAATCAGCCCCAGCATTTT. Residues: CASSFPDREGNQPQHF. The chain carries TRBV27 and TRBJ1-5; 8 positions agree with TRBD1. The junction had 6 bases not matched to a gene; V was cut back by 3 bases and J by 2 bases. CDR1 and CDR2 from the germline V gene are MNHEY and SMNVEV (reference sequence). The CDR3 totals 16 residues.

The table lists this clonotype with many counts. Here the CDR3 DNA reads TGTGCCAGCAGCTTTGAAGCGGGGGGAAAGACCCAGTACTTC. It encodes CASSFEAGGKTQYF. The chain is built from TRBV7-9 and TRBJ2-5; 9 nucleotides agree with TRBD2. The germline V gene encodes CDR1 SEHNR and CDR2 FQNEAQ (reference sequence). V gave up 3 bases and J gave up 6 bases; unmatched junction bases: 5. The CDR3 sequence is 14 residues long. The complete variable domain, with remaining parts taken from reference TRBV7-9 and TRBJ2-5, reads DTGVSQNPRHKITKRGQNVTFRCDPISEHNRLYWYRQTLGQGPEFLTYFQNEAQLEKSRLLSDRFSAERPKGSFSTLEIQRTEQGDSAMYLCASSFEAGGKTQYFGPGTRLLVL.

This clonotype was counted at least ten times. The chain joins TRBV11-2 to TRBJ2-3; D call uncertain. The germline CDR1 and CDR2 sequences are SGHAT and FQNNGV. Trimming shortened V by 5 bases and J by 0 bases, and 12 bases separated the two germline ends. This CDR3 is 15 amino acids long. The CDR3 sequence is CASSLLSLSTDTQYF. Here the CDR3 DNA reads TGTGCCAGCAGCCTCCTCTCTCTTAGCACAGATACGCAGTATTTT.

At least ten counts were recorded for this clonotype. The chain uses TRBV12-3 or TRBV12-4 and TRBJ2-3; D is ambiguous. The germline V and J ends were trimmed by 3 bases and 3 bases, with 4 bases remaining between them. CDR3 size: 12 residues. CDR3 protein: CASSFVTDTQYF. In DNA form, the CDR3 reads TGTGCCAGCAGTTTTGTTACAGATACGCAGTATTTT.

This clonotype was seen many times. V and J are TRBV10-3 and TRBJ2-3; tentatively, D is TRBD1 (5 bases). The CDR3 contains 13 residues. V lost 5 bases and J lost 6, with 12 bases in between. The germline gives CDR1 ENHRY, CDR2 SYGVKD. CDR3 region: CAISIGEVDTQYF. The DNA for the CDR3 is TGTGCCATCAGTATAGGGGAAGTTGATACGCAGTATTTT.

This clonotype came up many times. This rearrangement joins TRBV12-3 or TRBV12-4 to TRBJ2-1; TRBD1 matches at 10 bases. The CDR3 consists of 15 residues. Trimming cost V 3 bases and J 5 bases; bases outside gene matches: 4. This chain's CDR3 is CASSLWDRGDNEQFF. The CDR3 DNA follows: TGTGCCAGCAGTTTGTGGGACAGGGGAGACAATGAGCAGTTCTTC.

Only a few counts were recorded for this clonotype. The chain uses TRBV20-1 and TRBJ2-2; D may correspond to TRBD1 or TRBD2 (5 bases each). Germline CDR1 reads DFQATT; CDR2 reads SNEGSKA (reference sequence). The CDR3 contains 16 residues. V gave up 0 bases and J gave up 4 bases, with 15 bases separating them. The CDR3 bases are TGCAGTGCTAGAGATCCCTTCGGGGCCTCCACCGGGGAGCTGTTTTTT. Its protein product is CSARDPFGASTGELFF.

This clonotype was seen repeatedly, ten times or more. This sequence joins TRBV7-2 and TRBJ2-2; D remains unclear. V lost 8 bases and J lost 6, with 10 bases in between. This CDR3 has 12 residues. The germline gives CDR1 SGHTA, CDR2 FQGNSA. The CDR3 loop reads CASSYGPGELFF. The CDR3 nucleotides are TGTGCCAGCTCCTATGGGCCCGGGGAGCTGTTTTTT.

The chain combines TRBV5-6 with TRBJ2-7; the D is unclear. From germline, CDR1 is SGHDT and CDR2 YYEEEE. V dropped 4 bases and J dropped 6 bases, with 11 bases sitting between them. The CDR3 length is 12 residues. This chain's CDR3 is CASSGPGSEQYF. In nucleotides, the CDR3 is TGTGCCAGCAGCGGTCCCGGGTCCGAGCAGTACTTC. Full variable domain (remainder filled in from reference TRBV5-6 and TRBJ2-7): DAGVTQSPTHLIKTRGQQVTLRCSPKSGHDTVSWYQQALGQGPQFIFQYYEEEERQRGNFPDRFSGHQFPNYSSELNVNALLLGDSALYLCASSGPGSEQYFGPGTRLTVT.

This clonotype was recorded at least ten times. The CDR3 sequence: CASSVTRVVDYGYTF. In DNA form, the CDR3 reads TGTGCCAGCAGCGTAACAAGGGTAGTGGACTATGGCTACACCTTC. The chain combines TRBV7-2 with TRBJ1-2; D not resolved. The CDR3 contains 15 residues. Trimming took 5 bases from V and 3 from J, leaving 16 bases between them. Germline values: CDR1 SGHTA, CDR2 FQGNSA.

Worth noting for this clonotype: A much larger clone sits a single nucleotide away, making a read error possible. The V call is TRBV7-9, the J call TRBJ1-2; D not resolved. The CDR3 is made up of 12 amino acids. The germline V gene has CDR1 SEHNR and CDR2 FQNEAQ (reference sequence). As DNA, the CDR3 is TGTGCCGGCAGCTTAGACGGCTATGGCTACACCTTC. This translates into CAGSLDGYGYTF.

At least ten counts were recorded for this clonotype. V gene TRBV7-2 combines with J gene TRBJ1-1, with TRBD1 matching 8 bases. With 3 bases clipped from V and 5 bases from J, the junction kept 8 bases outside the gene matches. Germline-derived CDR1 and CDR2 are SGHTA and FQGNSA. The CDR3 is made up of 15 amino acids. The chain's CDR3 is CASSFNTGGRTEAFF. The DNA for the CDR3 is TGTGCCAGCAGCTTCAATACAGGGGGAAGAACTGAAGCTTTCTTT.

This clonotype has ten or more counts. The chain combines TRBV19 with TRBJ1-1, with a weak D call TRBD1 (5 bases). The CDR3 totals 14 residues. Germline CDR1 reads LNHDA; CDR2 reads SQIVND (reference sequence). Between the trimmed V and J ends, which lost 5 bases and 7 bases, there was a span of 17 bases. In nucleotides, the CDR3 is TGTGCCAGTAGTTACCCAGGGATGGGAGGTGAAGCTTTCTTT. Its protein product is CASSYPGMGGEAFF.